These T cell receptor beta chains were read from a single sample in a study of CD4+ T cells in melanoma. Sequenced by immunoSEQ multiplex PCR; TCRdb stores in-frame clones only, minus some. The data contain about 21,000 clones, around four fifths of them singletons. The receptors were sampled from a human donor with melanoma. CDR3s leave out the opening cysteine and the closing phenylalanine or tryptophan. Each record gives: V gene, D gene, CDR3 protein. The D gene is left open where the match is weak.

v_call: TRBV25-1
d_call: .
cdr3_aa: ASTVRDTQY

v_call: TRBV2
d_call: .
cdr3_aa: ASSEEGSDRNEQF

v_call: TRBV7-6
d_call: TRBD1
cdr3_aa: ASSYSQGLRNEQF

v_call: TRBV5-1
d_call: TRBD2
cdr3_aa: ASSSGGVRETQY

v_call: TRBV7-3
d_call: TRBD1
cdr3_aa: ASSRDRGTEAF

v_call: TRBV6-5
d_call: TRBD1
cdr3_aa: ASSYDRGIDSPLH

v_call: TRBV30
d_call: .
cdr3_aa: AWSVMGGGTEAF

v_call: TRBV4-1
d_call: .
cdr3_aa: ASSQARGDTEAF

v_call: TRBV6-1
d_call: .
cdr3_aa: ASISDTTYNEQF

v_call: TRBV5-1
d_call: TRBD1
cdr3_aa: ASREPGGEAF

v_call: TRBV5-1
d_call: .
cdr3_aa: ASTTGRGQETQY

v_call: TRBV5-1
d_call: TRBD1
cdr3_aa: ASSSDRGWNEQY

v_call: TRBV5-4
d_call: .
cdr3_aa: ASSLGGTNEKLF

v_call: TRBV11-2
d_call: .
cdr3_aa: ASSLERNRMNTEAF

v_call: TRBV7-9
d_call: TRBD1
cdr3_aa: ASSLVSGGENTEAF

v_call: TRBV5-7
d_call: .
cdr3_aa: ASLNSCVQSRANVLT

v_call: TRBV7-9
d_call: .
cdr3_aa: ASSQNRGPRIGYT

v_call: TRBV7-9
d_call: TRBD1
cdr3_aa: ASSYTGGGYT

v_call: TRBV10-3
d_call: TRBD1
cdr3_aa: AIRDGQGGPLGYGYT

v_call: TRBV6-1
d_call: TRBD1
cdr3_aa: ASRDPGQGNYGYT

v_call: TRBV5-4
d_call: .
cdr3_aa: ASKGGANQETQY

v_call: TRBV7-2
d_call: TRBD1
cdr3_aa: ASSWDRGGYEQY

v_call: TRBV27
d_call: .
cdr3_aa: ASKAGGSRTDNYGYT

v_call: TRBV2
d_call: TRBD1
cdr3_aa: ASSGGQGNQPQH

v_call: TRBV10-2
d_call: .
cdr3_aa: ASSVSGGTEAF

v_call: TRBV19
d_call: TRBD1
cdr3_aa: ASRKDRVSGWPGNTIY

v_call: TRBV19
d_call: .
cdr3_aa: ASSLGVPNSPLH

v_call: TRBV2
d_call: .
cdr3_aa: ASSSYGYT

v_call: TRBV6-5
d_call: TRBD1
cdr3_aa: ASRGQGAHGYT

v_call: TRBV2
d_call: TRBD1
cdr3_aa: ASKVRRRDREGPDTQY

v_call: TRBV7-9
d_call: .
cdr3_aa: ASRRGGARDTQY

v_call: TRBV7-9
d_call: .
cdr3_aa: ASSSNRVAGTNYGYT

v_call: TRBV9
d_call: TRBD2
cdr3_aa: ASSDLTSGGRGTQY

v_call: TRBV5-1
d_call: TRBD2
cdr3_aa: ASSLSSGSDTGELF

v_call: TRBV9
d_call: TRBD2
cdr3_aa: ASSPRGDPTGELF

v_call: TRBV4-1
d_call: .
cdr3_aa: ASSQGAVGSTIY

v_call: TRBV27
d_call: TRBD1
cdr3_aa: ASSFLDRAQGTQY

v_call: TRBV7-6
d_call: .
cdr3_aa: ASSLTGYEQY

v_call: TRBV30
d_call: TRBD1
cdr3_aa: AWRAGGGTQAF

v_call: TRBV5-5
d_call: .
cdr3_aa: ASSLAGDSPLH

v_call: TRBV5-4
d_call: .
cdr3_aa: ASSLMGGYTEAF

v_call: TRBV27
d_call: .
cdr3_aa: ASSLGQLTDTQY

v_call: TRBV5-1
d_call: TRBD1
cdr3_aa: ASSLARGQGHNEQF

v_call: TRBV6-5
d_call: .
cdr3_aa: ASSRKSSYNEQF

v_call: TRBV10-3
d_call: .
cdr3_aa: AISESTRGRSEAF

v_call: TRBV10-3
d_call: TRBD1
cdr3_aa: AINEFETGTGNQETQY

v_call: TRBV19
d_call: .
cdr3_aa: ASGGWGVDGYT

v_call: TRBV6-6
d_call: .
cdr3_aa: ASSYWDGYEQY

v_call: TRBV5-1
d_call: TRBD1
cdr3_aa: ASSLAQGPEAF

v_call: TRBV11-3
d_call: .
cdr3_aa: ASSLSGGNTIY

v_call: TRBV18
d_call: .
cdr3_aa: ASSPLHGRGAMNTEAF

v_call: TRBV5-5
d_call: TRBD1
cdr3_aa: ASSSGTGSGQPQH

v_call: TRBV5-4
d_call: .
cdr3_aa: ASSLLGSPLH

v_call: TRBV5-4
d_call: TRBD2
cdr3_aa: ASSLAPLAGVSSYEQY

v_call: TRBV5-1
d_call: TRBD1
cdr3_aa: ASSLDRGDGTQY